This TCR beta chain stems from a study of CD8+ T cells in alopecia areata. Study-level information: Oral tofacitinib, 5 to 10 mg twice daily, was given in an open-label trial.

Findings and caveats of the study: The study found higher clonality in lesional than normal scalp, especially in alopecia totalis/universalis.

Extraction and reverse transcription of RNA yielded cDNA as the sequencing template. Clones were read by immunoSEQ multiplex PCR, and TCRdb kept only the in-frame ones, dropping some. The sample lists approximately 170,000 clones; 50% to 60% were seen once. In its sample, this clone was seen a few times. Its antigen is still unknown. V trimming: 4 bases; J trimming: 4 bases; junction bases outside the gene matches: 9. In germline, CDR1 is SQVTM, CDR2 ANQGSEA. The CDR3 spans 14 residues. Indicated treatment: oral pan-JAK inhibitor, 5-10 mg twice daily. The sample was CD4+ T cells sorted from blood, taken at week 4, from a patient treated with tofacitinib. The TCR was taken from a human donor with alopecia areata. The rearrangement links TRBV29-1 to TRBJ2-7, with 8 bases aligning to TRBD2. CDR3 sequence: CSVGGTRGRYEQYF. As DNA, the CDR3 is TGCAGCGTTGGAGGTACTCGCGGGAGGTACGAGCAGTACTTC.